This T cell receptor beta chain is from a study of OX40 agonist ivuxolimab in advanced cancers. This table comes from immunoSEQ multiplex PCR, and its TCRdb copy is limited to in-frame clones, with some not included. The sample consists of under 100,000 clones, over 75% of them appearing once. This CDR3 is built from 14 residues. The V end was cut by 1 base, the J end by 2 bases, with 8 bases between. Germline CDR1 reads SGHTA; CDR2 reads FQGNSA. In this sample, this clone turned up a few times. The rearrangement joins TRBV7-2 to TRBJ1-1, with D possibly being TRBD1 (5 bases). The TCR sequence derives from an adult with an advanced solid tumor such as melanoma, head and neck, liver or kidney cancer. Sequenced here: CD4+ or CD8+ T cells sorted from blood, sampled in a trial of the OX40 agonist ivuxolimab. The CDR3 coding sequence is TGTGCCAGCAGCTTAGGGGGGGTTAACACTGAAGCTTTCTTT. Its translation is CASSLGGVNTEAFF.